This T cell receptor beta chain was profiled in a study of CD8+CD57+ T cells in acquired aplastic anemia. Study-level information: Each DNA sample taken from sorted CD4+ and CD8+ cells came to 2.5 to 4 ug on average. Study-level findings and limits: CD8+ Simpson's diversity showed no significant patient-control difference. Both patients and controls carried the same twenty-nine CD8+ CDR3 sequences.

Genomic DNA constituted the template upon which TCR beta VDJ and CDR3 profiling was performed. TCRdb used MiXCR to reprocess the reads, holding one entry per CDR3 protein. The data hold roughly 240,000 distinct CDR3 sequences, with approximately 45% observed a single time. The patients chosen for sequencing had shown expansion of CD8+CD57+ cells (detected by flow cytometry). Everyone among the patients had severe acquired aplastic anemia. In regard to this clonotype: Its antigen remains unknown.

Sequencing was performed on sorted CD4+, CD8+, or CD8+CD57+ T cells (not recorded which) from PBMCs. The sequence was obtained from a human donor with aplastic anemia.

The CDR3 here is CASSSGVPYEQYF. CDR3 DNA sequence: TGTGCCAGCAGTTCAGGGGTACCCTACGAGCAGTACTTC. The genes are TRBV6-2 or TRBV6-3 and TRBJ2-7, with D maybe TRBD1 (6 bases). Trimming stripped 4 bases from V and 2 bases from J, with 9 bases between. CDR1 and CDR2 (germline): MNHEY, SVGEGT. This CDR3 is built from 13 residues.